This T cell receptor beta chain is from a study of radiotherapy plus CTLA-4 blockade in lung cancer. Study-wide background: Among all patients, around 19% showed objective responses, while roughly 31% had disease control. Study-wide results and limits: In blood, early T cell clone dynamics reportedly predicted response best, together with interferon-beta. Radiotherapy with ipilimumab was followed by blood expansion of tumor-derived clones.

This CDR3 spans 14 amino acids. The V gene's germline CDR1 is GTSNPN and CDR2 SVGIG (reference sequence). Trimming stripped 0 bases from V and 5 bases from J, with 13 bases between. The repertoire was sequenced with immunoSEQ multiplex PCR; TCRdb's copy has only in-frame clones and lacks some. The table shows around 50,000 clones, with 75% to 90% occurring only once. As concerns this clone: Its antigen is as yet unknown.

The TCR originated in a human donor with non-small cell lung cancer that progressed on radiotherapy plus ipilimumab. Some clones in this sample may be carry-over from other donors' samples. Sequences were derived from peripheral blood, sampled from a patient treated with radiotherapy plus ipilimumab. The chain links TRBV30 to TRBJ1-2, with D possibly TRBD1 on 5 matching bases. In nucleotides, the CDR3 is TGTGCCTGGAGTGTTACGGCTGGGGCTTATGGCTACACCTTC. Its protein product is CAWSVTAGAYGYTF.